One T cell receptor (beta chain) is described in this entry. What antigen it recognizes has not been identified. No much larger clone exists at a distance of one base, and base qualities are not known. Taken with the paper, the label for time point translates to: approximately 11 months on ibrutinib. For TCR beta library preparation, approximately 2 micrograms of genomic DNA were isolated from cryopreserved PBMCs. Longitudinal blood samples from CLL patients on ibrutinib monotherapy were analyzed using high-throughput TCR beta sequencing. The patients were enrolled in a single-center, open-label phase 2 trial of ibrutinib monotherapy. This sample is part of a study of cytotoxic CD8 clonotypes in ibrutinib-treated CLL (dated by TCRdb to the early 2020s). In the study overall: The cohort had 11 relapsed/refractory and roughly 15 treatment-naive patients; some 17 were IGHV unmutated. Cryopreserved peripheral blood mononuclear cells were collected before treatment, at response, and at either disease progression or sustained remission. Samples at response were collected after a median of roughly twelve months of treatment, with a range of roughly 6 to 36 months. Responses were partial in 24 patients and complete in 2; after median roughly 69 months follow-up, about 14 stayed in remission and about twelve progressed. On average, each sample yielded about 260,000 productive templates and under 95,000 productive rearrangements. Every remission and progressive disease sample was obtained while ibrutinib was still being received by the patients. Longitudinal samples were available for about 30% of the 86 trial participants. The paper as a whole reports these results and caveats: At baseline, clonality was higher than in age-matched healthy donors and showed a strong correlation with circulating CD8+ T-cell counts. An increase in clonality was observed at ibrutinib response, with clonality remaining stable during sustained remission and falling back toward baseline at progression. Public clonotypes were rare and either contracted or stayed stable during treatment, and the rise in clonality at ibrutinib response reflected the expansion of private clonotypes. Lymph node repertoires were not examined, and the timing of sampling was not matched between patients in sustained remission and those whose disease progressed.

Each clonotype received, on average, approximately 9.9x coverage in deep resolution sequencing performed on a MiSeq, where the target depth lay between 1 in 1 million and 1 in 200,000 T cells. TCR beta libraries were generated with the immunoSEQ hsTCRB Kit. Regarding the original processing steps: The data were analyzed with ImmunoSEQ Analyzer and ImmunoSEQ Data Assistant, and V, D and J gene assignments followed IMGT definitions. Clonality, which ranges from 0 to 1, was calculated as one minus the normalized Shannon entropy of productive rearrangement frequencies. Only overrepresented clonotypes making up at least 0.05% of each patient's repertoire were included in the public clonotype analysis. About a dozen repertoires from age-matched healthy donors, obtained from immuneACCESS, served as clonality controls. TCRdb stores this immuneACCESS table with in-frame sequences only. Part of the clones is absent; in the studies checked, under half of the shortfall reflects unresolved V genes, and no reason is known for the rest. The V and J calls and the clone size are those of that table, but D and trimming were determined from the DNA. The sample includes around 60,000 clones, with 57% observed a single time. The leading ten clones occupy about 15% of the sample.

The germline V gene specifies ENHRY as CDR1 and SYGVKD as CDR2. The V end gives up 10 bases and the J end 7 bases, leaving 17 bases in the junction not matched to a gene. The CDR3 contains 16 residues, cysteine and phenylalanine counted. The only DNA kept is the CDR3, 48 bases in frame from the first base. This TCR came from a human donor with chronic lymphocytic leukemia. Here the sequenced sample was PBMCs, taken after 12 months of ibrutinib treatment. In this chain, TRBV10-3 is recombined with TRBJ2-1, and 9 junction bases match TRBD2. DNA sequence: TGTGCCACGGGGGTTAGCGGGAGCATTCGACAGAATGAGCAGTTCTTC. Protein translation: CATGVSGSIRQNEQFF.